This T cell receptor (beta chain) is drawn from a study of T-cell memory formation after mild COVID-19. Across the study: Largely donor-specific sequence clusters came from a couple of donors.

TCRdb ran MiXCR on the 5' RACE reads and lists one entry per CDR3 protein. Of 550,000 to 600,000 distinct CDR3 sequences in the sample, around 15% were seen once. This TCR derives from an adult woman who had mild COVID-19 (a few samples of this study predate the infection). Cell type and time point are not known. What was sequenced was PBMCs or a T cell subset sorted from them (not recorded which).

CDR3 in amino acids: CSVEDFAEAFF. CDR3 nucleotide sequence: TGCAGCGTTGAAGATTTTGCTGAAGCTTTCTTT. The chain uses TRBV29-1 and TRBJ1-1; D call uncertain. The CDR3 extends over 11 amino acids. Germline CDR1 reads SQVTM; CDR2 reads ANQGSEA. V dropped 0 bases and J dropped 6 bases, with 5 bases sitting between them.